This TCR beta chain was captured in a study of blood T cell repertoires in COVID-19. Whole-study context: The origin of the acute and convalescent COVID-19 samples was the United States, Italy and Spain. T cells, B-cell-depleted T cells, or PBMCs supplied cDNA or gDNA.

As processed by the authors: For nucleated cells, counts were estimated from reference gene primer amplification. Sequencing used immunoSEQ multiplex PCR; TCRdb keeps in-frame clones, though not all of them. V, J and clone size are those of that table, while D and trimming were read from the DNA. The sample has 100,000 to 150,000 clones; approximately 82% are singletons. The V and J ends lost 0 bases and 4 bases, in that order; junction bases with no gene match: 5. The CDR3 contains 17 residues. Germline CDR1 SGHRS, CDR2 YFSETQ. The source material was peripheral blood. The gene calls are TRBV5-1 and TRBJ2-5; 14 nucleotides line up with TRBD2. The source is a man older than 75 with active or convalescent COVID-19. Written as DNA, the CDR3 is TGCGCCAGCAGCTTGGAAGGGACTAGCGGGGGCGGAGAGACCCAGTACTTC. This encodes CASSLEGTSGGGETQYF.